This is a list of T cell receptor beta chains from one sample in a study of CD8+ T cells in alopecia areata. Sequenced by immunoSEQ multiplex PCR; TCRdb stores in-frame clones only, minus some. Here the sample spans about 140,000 clones, around 83% being singletons. Sequencing used CD8+ T cells sorted from blood, obtained at week 4, from a patient treated with tofacitinib. All receptors come from a human donor with alopecia areata. Both conserved end residues are part of each CDR3. Some rows mark clone size as missing; the rest say once, few, many or name a class of expanded clone.

cdr3_aa,clone_size,v_call
CASSAPGRGSYEQYF,-,TRBV5-1
CASSPRTTDTQYF,once,TRBV7-8
CASSYSSGHGDYGYTF,-,TRBV6-5
CASRGKPGQGQTYEQYF,-,TRBV19
CASSGDRTYEQYF,-,TRBV25-1
CASSPSIAGPSTDTQYF,-,TRBV5-4
CAIRPGALPSSYNEQFF,-,TRBV10-3
CASSLGDVTDTQYF,-,TRBV11-2
CASSSSGRAGYEQYF,-,TRBV7-9
CASSLTPRGGTGELFF,once,TRBV7-3
CASSTIAMFF,-,TRBV7-9
CASSMQGNEQYF,-,TRBV7-9
CASSSAGTSLPYEQYF,-,TRBV6-5
CASSQVKTAYNEQFF,-,TRBV14
CASRQGVEQYF,once,TRBV7-9
CASSLWDRGVDEQYF,-,TRBV6-5
CSVESRGLTGELFF,-,TRBV29-1
CSVGDRGNQPQHF,-,TRBV29-1
CASEGGPYEQYF,-,TRBV7-9
CSVRMGDEKLFF,-,TRBV29-1
CSVETGANTEAFF,-,TRBV29-1
CASRQTDRGQPQHF,-,TRBV6-5
CASSVGLAGDTGELFF,-,TRBV5-4
CSVEVLGDNSYEQYF,-,TRBV29-1
CASSLETSLSSYNEQFF,-,TRBV7-9
CAWSVNEQFF,-,TRBV30
CASSYLTDTQYF,-,TRBV11-2
CAWSGTGDYGYTF,-,TRBV30
CASSSTGSVTEAFF,-,TRBV5-1
CASSLGLDTVDGYTF,-,TRBV7-9
CATSLGSNEQFF,-,TRBV6-5
CASISPGQGNTEAFF,-,TRBV7-9
CASSPGDLITDTQYF,-,TRBV6-5